The clone carrying this TCR beta chain turned up a few times. The antigen is undetermined. PCR primers comprised 60 Vbeta and 13 Jbeta primers. Produced via immunoSEQ multiplex PCR; TCRdb's table is partial and in-frame only. Among roughly 200,000 clones listed, more than 65% were seen once. This sample stems from a study of cytomegalovirus exposure and HLA in healthy donors. Background on the study: From donors who were HLA-typed, an early data release held about 89 million unique TCRs. Study-level points and caveats: Trimming of TCR beta V- and J-genes showed a link, identified in a later analysis, to a missense DCLRE1C variant. Altogether, about 160 TCR beta chains were recorded as cytomegalovirus-associated. It has been reported that TCR beta sequences accurately predicted the HLA-A and HLA-B alleles of most subjects.

The sequence was obtained from a man between 45 and 60 years old in good health and CMV-seronegative. Sequencing was carried out using PBMCs.

CDR3 coding DNA: TGTGCCAGCAGCTTAGCCCCTAGCGGGAAGAGTGAGCAGTTCTTC. Protein product: CASSLAPSGKSEQFF. The rearrangement links TRBV7-6 to TRBJ2-1, with TRBD2 identical over 9 bases. The V gene end was trimmed by 0 bases and the J gene end by 9 bases; junction bases not matched to a gene: 6. Germline CDR1 reads SGHVS; CDR2 reads FNYEAQ. This CDR3 has 15 residues.